This TCR beta chain is from a study of blood T cell repertoires in COVID-19 (dated by TCRdb to the early 2020s). A note on the overall study: Samples from collaborators originated in the United States, Italy and Spain and spanned both the acute and convalescent phases of COVID-19. The material from the prospective study consisted of cDNA or gDNA derived from T cells, B-cell-depleted T cells, or PBMCs. Where HLA class I and class II types were available, the types were taken from metadata supplied by the sample provider, not from assay-based typing. The dataset comprised deeply sampled blood TCRbeta repertoires from subjects exposed to, actively infected with, or recovered from COVID-19. Sample metadata almost always included a de-identified subject ID, COVID-19 status, age in years and sex. The samples were drawn from the first 160 participants of the ongoing ImmuneRACE study and from about 1,200 subjects provided by 6 global collaborators. The repertoires were released in a freely available public database meant as a resource for research on the immune response to SARS-CoV-2.

Of note for this clone: This clone's antigen is unknown. No per-base quality is available; no much larger clone lies one base away.

Another Seattle source contributed samples from volunteer blood donors who had recovered from COVID-19. The collaborating institutions used their own protocols to collect whole blood in K2EDTA tubes. Collaborator samples were shipped for TCRbeta analysis as frozen whole blood, isolated PBMCs, or DNA extracted from either sample type. Clipping removes 5 bases from V and 7 bases from J, with 5 as the unmatched junction base count. Taken from the germline V gene, the CDR1 and CDR2 loops are SGHRS and YFSETQ. The CDR3 sequence holds 15 residues, the cysteine and phenylalanine included. Only the CDR3 part of the read is kept: 45 bases, read in frame from the first base. The paper's findings and limits, for the study overall: The quantity of clinical and demographic metadata differed by source and by participant and was supplied without curation.

The immunoSEQ Assay, a bias-controlled multiplex PCR, was used to amplify TCRbeta CDR3 regions from genomic DNA. The authors' pipeline ran thus. Nucleated cell counts per sample were estimated from amplification of reference gene primers within the assay. To quantify the absolute abundance of each unique TCRbeta CDR3 rearrangement, sequence reads were collapsed and filtered. Productive Simpson clonality was computed per sample as the square root of Simpson's diversity index over productive rearrangements. Drawn from immuneACCESS, this table holds only the in-frame rearrangements with V and J called that TCRdb kept. Clones are partly lost; checked studies trace under half to an unresolved V gene and leave the rest unexplained. The DNA was the basis for D and trimming; V, J and clone size are from that table. The sample table shows 140,000 or so clones, and over 80% are seen once. The top ten hold approximately 40% of the sample.

Material for sequencing was peripheral blood. The clonotype was recovered from a man aged 45-65 years who had recovered from COVID-19. This chain is built from TRBV5-1 and TRBJ2-1, and 14 junction bases match TRBD2. The DNA sequence is as follows: TGCGCCAGCAGGGAGGGACTAGCGGGGGTAAATGAGCAGTTCTTC. This encodes CASREGLAGVNEQFF.